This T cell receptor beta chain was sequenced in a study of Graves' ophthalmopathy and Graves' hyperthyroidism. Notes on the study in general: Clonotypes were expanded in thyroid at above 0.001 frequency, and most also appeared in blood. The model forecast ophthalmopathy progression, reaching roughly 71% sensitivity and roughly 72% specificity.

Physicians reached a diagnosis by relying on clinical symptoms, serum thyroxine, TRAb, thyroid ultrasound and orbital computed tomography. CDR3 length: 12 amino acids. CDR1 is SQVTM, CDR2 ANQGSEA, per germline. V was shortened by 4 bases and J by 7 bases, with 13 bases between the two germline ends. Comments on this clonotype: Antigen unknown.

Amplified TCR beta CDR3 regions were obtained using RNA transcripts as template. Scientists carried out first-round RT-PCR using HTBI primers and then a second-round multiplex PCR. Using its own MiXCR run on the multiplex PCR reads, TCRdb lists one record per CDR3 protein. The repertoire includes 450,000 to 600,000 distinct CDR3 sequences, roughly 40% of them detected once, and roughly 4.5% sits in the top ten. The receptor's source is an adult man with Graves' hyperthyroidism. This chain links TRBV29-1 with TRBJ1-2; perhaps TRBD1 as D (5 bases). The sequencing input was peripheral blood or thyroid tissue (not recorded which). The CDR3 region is CSVAEGTGGYTF. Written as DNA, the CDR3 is TGCAGCGTTGCTGAAGGGACGGGTGGCTACACCTTC.